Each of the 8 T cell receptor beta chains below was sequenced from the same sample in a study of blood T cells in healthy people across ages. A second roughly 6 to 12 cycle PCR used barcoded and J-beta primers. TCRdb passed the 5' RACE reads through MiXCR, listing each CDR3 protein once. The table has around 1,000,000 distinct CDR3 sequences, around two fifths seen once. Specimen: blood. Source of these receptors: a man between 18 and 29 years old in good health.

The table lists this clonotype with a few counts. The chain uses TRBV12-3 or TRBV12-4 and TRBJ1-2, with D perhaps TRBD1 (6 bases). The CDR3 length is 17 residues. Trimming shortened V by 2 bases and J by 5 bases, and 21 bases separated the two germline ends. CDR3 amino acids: CASSLRAGAASLYGYTF. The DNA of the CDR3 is TGTGCCAGCAGTTTAAGGGCAGGGGCCGCTTCTTTATATGGCTACACCTTC.

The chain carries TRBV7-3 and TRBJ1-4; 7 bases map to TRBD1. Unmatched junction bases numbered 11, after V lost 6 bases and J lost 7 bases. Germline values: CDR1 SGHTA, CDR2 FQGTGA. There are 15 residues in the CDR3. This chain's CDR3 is CASSPWTNRGEKLFF. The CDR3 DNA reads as TGTGCCAGCAGTCCATGGACTAACAGGGGTGAAAAACTGTTTTTT.

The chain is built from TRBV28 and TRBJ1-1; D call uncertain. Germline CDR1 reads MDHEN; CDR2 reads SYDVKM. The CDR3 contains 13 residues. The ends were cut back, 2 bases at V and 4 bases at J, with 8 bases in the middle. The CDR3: CASSLPGITEAFF. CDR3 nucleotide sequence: TGTGCCAGCAGTTTACCGGGGATCACTGAAGCTTTCTTT.

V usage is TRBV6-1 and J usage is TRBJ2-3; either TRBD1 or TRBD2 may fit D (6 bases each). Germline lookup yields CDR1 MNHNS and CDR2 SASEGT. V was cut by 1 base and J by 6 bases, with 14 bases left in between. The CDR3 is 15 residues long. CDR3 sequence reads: CASSEDGQGRDTQYF. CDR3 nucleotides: TGTGCCAGCAGTGAAGATGGGCAGGGGAGGGATACGCAGTATTTT.

The CDR3 spells CSAQRTSGGAATQYF. CDR3 nucleotide sequence: TGCAGTGCTCAAAGGACTAGCGGGGGGGCCGCGACGCAGTATTTT. The chain employs TRBV20-1 and TRBJ2-3; 15 bases are a match to TRBD2. V lost 5 bases to trimming and J lost 9 bases; unmatched junction nucleotides: 9. CDR1 DFQATT and CDR2 SNEGSKA come from the germline V gene (reference sequence). The CDR3 has 15 residues.

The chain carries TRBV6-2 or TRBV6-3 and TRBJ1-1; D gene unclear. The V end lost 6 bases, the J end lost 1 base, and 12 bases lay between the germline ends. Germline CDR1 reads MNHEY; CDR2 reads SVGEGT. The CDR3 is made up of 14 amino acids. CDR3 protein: CASRRYAGNTEAFF. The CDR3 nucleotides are TGTGCCAGCAGGAGATACGCTGGGAACACTGAAGCTTTCTTT.

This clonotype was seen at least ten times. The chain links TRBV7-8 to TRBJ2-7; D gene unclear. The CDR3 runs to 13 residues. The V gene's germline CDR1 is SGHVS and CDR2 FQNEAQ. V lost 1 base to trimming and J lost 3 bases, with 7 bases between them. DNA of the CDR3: TGTGCCAGCAGCTTAGGGCCCAACTACGAGCAGTACTTC. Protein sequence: CASSLGPNYEQYF.

CDR3 bases: TGTGCCAGCAGCCAACCCAGGGGCTGGGAAAAACTGTTTTTT. Translating it yields CASSQPRGWEKLFF. This rearrangement joins TRBV3-1 to TRBJ1-4; tentative D call: TRBD1 (6 bases). Trimming pared 2 bases from V and 8 bases from J, leaving 12 bases between. The CDR3 runs to 14 residues. CDR1 is LGHDT and CDR2 is YNNKEL in the germline V gene (reference sequence).